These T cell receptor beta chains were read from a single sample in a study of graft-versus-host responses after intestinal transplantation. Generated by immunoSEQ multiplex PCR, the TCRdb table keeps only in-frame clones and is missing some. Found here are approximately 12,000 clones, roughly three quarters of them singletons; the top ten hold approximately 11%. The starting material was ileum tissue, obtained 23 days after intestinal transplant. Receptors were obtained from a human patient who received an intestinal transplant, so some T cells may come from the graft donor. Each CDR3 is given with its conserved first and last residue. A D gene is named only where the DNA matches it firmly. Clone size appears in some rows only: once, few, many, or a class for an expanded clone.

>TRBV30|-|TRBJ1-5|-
CAWSVGAGNQPQHF
TGTGCCTGGAGTGTAGGGGCAGGCAATCAGCCCCAGCATTTT
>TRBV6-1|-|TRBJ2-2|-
CASSEGTSNTGELFF
TGTGCCAGCAGTGAAGGGACCTCGAACACCGGGGAGCTGTTTTTT
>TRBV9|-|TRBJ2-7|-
CASSVAGGQNYEQYF
TGTGCCAGCAGCGTAGCCGGCGGTCAAAACTACGAGCAGTACTTC
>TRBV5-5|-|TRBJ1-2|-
CASSLADLYGYTF
TGTGCCAGCAGCTTGGCAGATCTCTATGGCTACACCTTC
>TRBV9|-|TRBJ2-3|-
CASSGYPGEDLDTQYF
TGTGCCAGCAGCGGATACCCAGGGGAGGACTTAGATACGCAGTATTTT
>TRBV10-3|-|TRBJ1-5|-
CAISEPGNSEPQHF
TGTGCCATCAGTGAACCAGGGAATTCGGAGCCCCAGCATTTT
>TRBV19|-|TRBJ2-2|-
CASSKTGNTGELFF
TGTGCCAGTAGCAAGACAGGGAACACCGGGGAGCTGTTTTTT
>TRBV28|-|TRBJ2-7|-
CASSVPTGGAYHEQYF
TGTGCCAGCAGTGTCCCGACTGGCGGGGCCTATCACGAGCAGTACTTC
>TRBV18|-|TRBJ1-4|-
CASSPQGSNEKLFF
TGTGCCAGCTCACCACAGGGGTCTAATGAAAAACTGTTTTTT
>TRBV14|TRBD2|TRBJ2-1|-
CASSQAGWLAGGPQYNEQFF
TGTGCCAGCAGCCAAGCTGGGTGGCTAGCGGGGGGGCCTCAATACAATGAGCAGTTCTTC
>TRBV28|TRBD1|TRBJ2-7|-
CASSFPGGSYEQYF
TGTGCCAGCAGTTTCCCAGGGGGCTCCTACGAGCAGTACTTC
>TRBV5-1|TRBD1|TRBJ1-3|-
CASSLLGQGSGNTIYF
TGCGCCAGCAGCCTCCTCGGACAGGGGTCCGGAAACACCATATATTTT
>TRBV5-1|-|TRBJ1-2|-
CASSLATQGYGYTF
TGCGCCAGCAGCTTGGCAACTCAGGGTTATGGCTACACCTTC
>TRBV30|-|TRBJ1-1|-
CAWTHGRVTVAFF
TGTGCCTGGACCCACGGTCGGGTGACGGTAGCTTTCTTT
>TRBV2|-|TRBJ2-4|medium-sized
CASSGNRLAKNIQYF
TGTGCCAGCAGTGGGAACAGATTAGCCAAAAACATTCAGTACTTC
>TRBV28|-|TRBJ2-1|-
CASRSPPYNEQFF
TGTGCCAGCAGATCACCCCCCTACAATGAGCAGTTCTTC
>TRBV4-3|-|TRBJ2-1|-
CASSQVPSYNEQFF
TGCGCCAGCAGCCAAGTCCCTAGCTACAATGAGCAGTTCTTC
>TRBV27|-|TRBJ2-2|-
CASSLTWNTGELFF
TGTGCCAGCAGTCTAACCTGGAACACCGGGGAGCTGTTTTTT
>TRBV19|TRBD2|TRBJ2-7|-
CASRPAAGGYYEQYF
TGTGCCAGTCGCCCCGCAGCGGGAGGGTACTACGAGCAGTACTTC
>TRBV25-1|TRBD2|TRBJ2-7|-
CASSEGLAGIYEQYF
TGTGCCAGCAGTGAGGGACTAGCGGGGATCTACGAGCAGTACTTC
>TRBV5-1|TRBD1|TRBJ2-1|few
CASRGQVETNEQFF
TGCGCCAGCAGGGGACAGGTAGAAACCAATGAGCAGTTCTTC
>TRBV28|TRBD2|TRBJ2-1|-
CASSLGGSNEQFF
TGTGCCAGCAGTTTGGGCGGGAGCAATGAGCAGTTCTTC
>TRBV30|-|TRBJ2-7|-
CAWSAALVGPLGEQYF
TGTGCCTGGAGTGCGGCATTAGTGGGACCCCTGGGCGAGCAGTACTTC
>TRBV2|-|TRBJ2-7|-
CASSVGELRWYEQYF
TGTGCCAGCAGCGTAGGAGAACTCCGATGGTACGAGCAGTACTTC
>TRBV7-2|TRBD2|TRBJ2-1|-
CASSLTGGSYNEQFF
TGTGCCAGCAGCCTTACCGGGGGGTCCTACAATGAGCAGTTCTTC
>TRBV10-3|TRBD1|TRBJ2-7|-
CAISDSPSRGYEQYF
TGTGCCATCAGTGATTCTCCTAGCAGGGGGTACGAGCAGTACTTC
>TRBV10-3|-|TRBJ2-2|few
CAISESSGYTGELFF
TGTGCCATCAGTGAGTCGAGCGGTTACACCGGGGAGCTGTTTTTT
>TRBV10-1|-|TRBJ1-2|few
CASSRRHPNYGYTF
TGCGCCAGCAGCCGTAGACACCCTAACTATGGCTACACCTTC
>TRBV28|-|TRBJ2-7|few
CASSDSYEQYF
TGTGCCAGCAGTGACAGCTACGAGCAGTACTTC
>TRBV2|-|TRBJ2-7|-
CASSHGPYYEQYF
TGTGCCAGCAGCCACGGGCCATACTACGAGCAGTACTTC
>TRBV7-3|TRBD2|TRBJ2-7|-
CASSLTSGSFYEQYF
TGTGCCAGCAGCTTAACTAGCGGGAGTTTTTACGAGCAGTACTTC
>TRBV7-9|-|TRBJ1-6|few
CASRSGNSPLHF
TGTGCCAGCAGATCGGGAAATTCACCCCTCCACTTT
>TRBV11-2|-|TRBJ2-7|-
CASSFHRVWDEQYF
TGTGCCAGCAGCTTCCACAGGGTTTGGGACGAGCAGTACTTC
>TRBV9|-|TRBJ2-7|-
CASSVAPSSSYEQYF
TGTGCCAGCAGCGTAGCCCCTAGCAGCTCCTACGAGCAGTACTTC
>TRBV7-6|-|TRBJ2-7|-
CASSLVQGIEQYF
TGTGCCAGCAGCTTAGTTCAAGGGATCGAGCAGTACTTC
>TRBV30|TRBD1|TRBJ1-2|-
CAWSVDRGRGYTF
TGTGCCTGGAGTGTAGACAGGGGAAGGGGCTACACCTTC
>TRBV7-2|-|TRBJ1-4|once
CASSLSPFANEKLFF
TGTGCCAGCAGCCTTAGCCCGTTCGCCAATGAAAAACTGTTTTTT
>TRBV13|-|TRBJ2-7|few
CASSLEKQYEQYF
TGTGCCAGCAGCTTGGAGAAACAGTACGAGCAGTACTTC
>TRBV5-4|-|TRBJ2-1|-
CASSLPGSYNEQFF
TGTGCCAGCAGCTTACCAGGATCCTACAATGAGCAGTTCTTC
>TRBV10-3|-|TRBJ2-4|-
CAISEDILAKNIQYF
TGTGCCATCAGTGAAGACATACTAGCCAAAAACATTCAGTACTTC
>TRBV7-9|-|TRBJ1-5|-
CASSLGAGQGPQHF
TGTGCCAGCAGCTTAGGGGCAGGGCAAGGCCCCCAGCATTTT
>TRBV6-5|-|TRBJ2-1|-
CASSTWGETYNEQFF
TGTGCCAGCAGTACGTGGGGGGAAACCTACAATGAGCAGTTCTTC
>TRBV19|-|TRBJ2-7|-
CASSIGDGTYEQYF
TGTGCCAGTAGTATAGGCGACGGGACCTACGAGCAGTACTTC